The present T cell receptor (beta chain) was sequenced within a study of CD8+CD57+ T cells in acquired aplastic anemia. A word on this clonotype: Its specificity is unknown.

Study-wide results and caveats: Patients and controls shared nearly 30 CD8+ CDR3 sequences, highly expressed in patients.

Genomic DNA, the template, was used for profiling of the TCR beta VDJ and CDR3. TCRdb itself ran the reads through MiXCR, one entry per CDR3 protein. The sample yields a few hundred thousand distinct CDR3 sequences, 61% seen once. The sample comprised sorted CD4+, CD8+, or CD8+CD57+ T cells (not recorded which) from PBMCs. This clonotype was obtained from a human donor in good health.

The CDR3 sequence: CATSSMTPGVAEAFF. CDR3 nucleotides: TGTGCCACCAGCTCCATGACTCCTGGGGTCGCTGAAGCTTTCTTT. The genes are TRBV15 and TRBJ1-1, with D uncertain. The V gene's germline CDR1 is LNHNV and CDR2 YYDKDF (reference sequence). With 5 bases removed from V and 6 bases from J, the gap between germline ends came to 19 bases. The CDR3 extends over 15 amino acids.